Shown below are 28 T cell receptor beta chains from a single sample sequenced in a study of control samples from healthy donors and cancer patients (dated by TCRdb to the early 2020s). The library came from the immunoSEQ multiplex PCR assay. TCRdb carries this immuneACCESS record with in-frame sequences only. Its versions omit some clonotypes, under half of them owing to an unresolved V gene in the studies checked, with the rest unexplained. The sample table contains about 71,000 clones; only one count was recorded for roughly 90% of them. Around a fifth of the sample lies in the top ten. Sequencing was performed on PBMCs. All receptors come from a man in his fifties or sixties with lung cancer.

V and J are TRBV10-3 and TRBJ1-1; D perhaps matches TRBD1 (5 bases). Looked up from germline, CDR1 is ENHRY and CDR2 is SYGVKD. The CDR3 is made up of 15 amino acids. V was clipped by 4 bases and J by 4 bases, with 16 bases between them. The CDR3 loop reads CAISAREGLGTEAFF. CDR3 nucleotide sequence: TGTGCCATCAGTGCGAGGGAGGGGCTTGGCACTGAAGCTTTCTTT.

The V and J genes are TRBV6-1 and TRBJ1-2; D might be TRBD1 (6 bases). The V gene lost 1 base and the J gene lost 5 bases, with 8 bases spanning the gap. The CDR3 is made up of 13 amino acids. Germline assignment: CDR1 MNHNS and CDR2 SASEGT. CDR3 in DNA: TGTGCCAGCAGTGAAGACAGGGTGTATGGCTACACCTTC. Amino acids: CASSEDRVYGYTF.

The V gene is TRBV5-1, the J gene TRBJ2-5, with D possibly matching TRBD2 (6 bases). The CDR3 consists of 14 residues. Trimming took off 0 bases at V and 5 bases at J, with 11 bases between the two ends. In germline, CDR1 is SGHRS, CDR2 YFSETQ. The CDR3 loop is CASSLGRAGETQYF. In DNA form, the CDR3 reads TGCGCCAGCAGCTTGGGCAGGGCGGGGGAGACCCAGTACTTC.

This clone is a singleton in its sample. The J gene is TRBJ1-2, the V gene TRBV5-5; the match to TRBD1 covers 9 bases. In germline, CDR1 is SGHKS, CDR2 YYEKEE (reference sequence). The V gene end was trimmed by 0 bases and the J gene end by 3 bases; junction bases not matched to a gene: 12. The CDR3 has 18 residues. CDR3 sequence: CASSLAGAGTGIHYGYTF. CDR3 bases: TGTGCCAGCAGCTTGGCGGGAGCCGGGACAGGGATACACTATGGCTACACCTTC.

Here the CDR3 reads CASSESLQPPLHF. Here the CDR3 DNA reads TGCGCCAGCAGTGAGTCTCTACAGCCACCCCTCCACTTT. J is TRBJ1-6 and V is TRBV10-1, with D unresolved. The V gene's germline CDR1 is WNHNN and CDR2 SYGVQD (reference sequence). The CDR3 spans 13 residues. Trimming took off 0 bases at V and 11 bases at J, with 8 bases between the two ends.

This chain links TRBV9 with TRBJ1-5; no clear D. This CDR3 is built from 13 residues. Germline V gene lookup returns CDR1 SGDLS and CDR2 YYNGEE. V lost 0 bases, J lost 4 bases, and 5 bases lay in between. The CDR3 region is CASSVEYNQPQHF. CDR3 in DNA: TGTGCCAGCAGCGTAGAGTATAATCAGCCCCAGCATTTT.

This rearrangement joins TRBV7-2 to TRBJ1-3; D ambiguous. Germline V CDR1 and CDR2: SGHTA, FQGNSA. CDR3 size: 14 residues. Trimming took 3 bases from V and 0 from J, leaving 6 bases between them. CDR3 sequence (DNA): TGTGCCAGCAGCTTTGACCGCTCTGGAAACACCATATATTTT. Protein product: CASSFDRSGNTIYF.

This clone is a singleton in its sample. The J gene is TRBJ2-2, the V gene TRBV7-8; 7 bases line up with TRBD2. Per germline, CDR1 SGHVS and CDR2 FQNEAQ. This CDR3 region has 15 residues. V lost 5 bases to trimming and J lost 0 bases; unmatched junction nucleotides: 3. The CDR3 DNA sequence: TGTGCCAGCAGCGCGAGCGGGACGAACACCGGGGAGCTGTTTTTT. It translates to CASSASGTNTGELFF.

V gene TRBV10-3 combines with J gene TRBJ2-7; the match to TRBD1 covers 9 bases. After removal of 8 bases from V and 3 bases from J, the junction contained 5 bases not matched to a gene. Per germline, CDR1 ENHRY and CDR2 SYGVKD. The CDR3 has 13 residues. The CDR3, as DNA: TGTGCCATCGGGACAGGGAAAAACTACGAGCAGTACGTC. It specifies CAIGTGKNYEQYV.

Here the CDR3 DNA reads TGTGCCAGCAGCTTAGGGGCTGGGGCAGGACGTAATTCACCCCTCCACTTT. It specifies CASSLGAGAGRNSPLHF. The chain uses TRBV13 and TRBJ1-6, with D possibly TRBD1 on 5 matching bases. The germline gives CDR1 PRHDT, CDR2 FYEKMQ (reference sequence). The CDR3 covers 17 residues. V was shortened by 0 bases and J by 6 bases, with 15 bases between the two germline ends. The whole variable domain, filled in from reference TRBV13 and TRBJ1-6, reads AAGVIQSPRHLIKEKRETATLKCYPIPRHDTVYWYQQGPGQDPQFLISFYEKMQSDKGSIPDRFSAQQFSDYHSELNMSSLELGDSALYFCASSLGAGAGRNSPLHFGNGTRLTVT.

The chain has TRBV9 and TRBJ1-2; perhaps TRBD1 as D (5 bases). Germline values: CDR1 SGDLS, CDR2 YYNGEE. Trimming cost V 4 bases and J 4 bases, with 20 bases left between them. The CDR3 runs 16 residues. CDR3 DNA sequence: TGTGCCAGCAGCCCCGGGACGTCGAGCATCAGCTATGGCTACACCTTC. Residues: CASSPGTSSISYGYTF. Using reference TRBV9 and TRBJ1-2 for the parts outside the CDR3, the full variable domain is DSGVTQTPKHLITATGQRVTLRCSPRSGDLSVYWYQQSLDQGLQFLIQYYNGEERAKGNILERFSAQQFPDLHSELNLSSLELGDSALYFCASSPGTSSISYGYTFGSGTRLTVV.

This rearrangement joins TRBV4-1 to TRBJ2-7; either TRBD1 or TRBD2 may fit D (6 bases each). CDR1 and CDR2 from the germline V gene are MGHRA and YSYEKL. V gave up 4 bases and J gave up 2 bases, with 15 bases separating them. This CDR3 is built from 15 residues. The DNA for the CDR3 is TGCGCCAGCAGCCCGGGAAGGGGGGACGCCTACGAGCAGTACGTC. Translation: CASSPGRGDAYEQYV.

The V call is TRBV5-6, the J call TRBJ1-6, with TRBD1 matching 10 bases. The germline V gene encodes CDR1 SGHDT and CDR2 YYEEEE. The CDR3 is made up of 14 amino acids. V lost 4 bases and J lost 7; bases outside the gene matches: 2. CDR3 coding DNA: TGTGCCAGCAGCCCGGACAGGGGGAATTCACCCCTCCACTTT. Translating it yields CASSPDRGNSPLHF.

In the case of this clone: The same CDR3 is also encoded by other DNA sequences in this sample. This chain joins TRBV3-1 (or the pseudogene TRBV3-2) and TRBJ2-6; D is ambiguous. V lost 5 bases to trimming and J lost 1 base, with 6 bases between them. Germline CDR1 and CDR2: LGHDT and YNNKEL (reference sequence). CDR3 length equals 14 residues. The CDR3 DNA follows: TGTGCCAGCAGCTTACTATCTGGGGCCAACGTCCTGACTTTC. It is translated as CASSLLSGANVLTF.

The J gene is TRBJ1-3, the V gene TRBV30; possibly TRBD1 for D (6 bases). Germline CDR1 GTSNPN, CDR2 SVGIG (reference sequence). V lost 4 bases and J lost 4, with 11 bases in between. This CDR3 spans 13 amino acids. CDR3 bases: TGTGCCTGGAATCCAGGGGTCGGAAACACCATATATTTT. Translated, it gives CAWNPGVGNTIYF.

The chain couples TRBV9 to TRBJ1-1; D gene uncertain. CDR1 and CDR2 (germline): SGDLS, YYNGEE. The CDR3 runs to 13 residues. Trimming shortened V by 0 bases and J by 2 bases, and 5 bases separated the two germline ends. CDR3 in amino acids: CASSVVDNTEAFF. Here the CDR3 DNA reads TGTGCCAGCAGCGTAGTTGATAACACTGAAGCTTTCTTT.

The CDR3 spells CASRTTGRSEAFF. CDR3 bases: TGTGCCAGCAGAACGACAGGAAGGTCTGAAGCTTTCTTT. V and J are TRBV6-5 and TRBJ1-1, with a weak D call TRBD1 (6 bases). In germline, CDR1 is MNHEY, CDR2 SVGAGI. V gave up 6 bases and J gave up 6 bases, with 14 bases separating them. The CDR3 is 13 residues long.

CDR3 sequence: CASSSLSGGADEQFF. CDR3 nucleotide sequence: TGTGCCAGCAGTAGTCTTAGCGGGGGGGCCGATGAGCAGTTCTTC. V gene TRBV7-3 combines with J gene TRBJ2-1; TRBD2 aligns across 11 bases. Trimming took 6 bases from V and 8 from J; bases not matched to a gene: 9. Germline V gives CDR1 SGHTA, CDR2 FQGTGA. The CDR3 totals 15 residues.

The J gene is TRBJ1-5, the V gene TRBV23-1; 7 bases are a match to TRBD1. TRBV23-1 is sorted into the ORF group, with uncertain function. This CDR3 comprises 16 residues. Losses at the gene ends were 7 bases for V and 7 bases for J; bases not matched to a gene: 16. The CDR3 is CASKSRGQVAQQPQHF. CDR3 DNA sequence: TGCGCCAGCAAGTCCCGTGGACAGGTCGCGCAGCAGCCCCAGCATTTT.

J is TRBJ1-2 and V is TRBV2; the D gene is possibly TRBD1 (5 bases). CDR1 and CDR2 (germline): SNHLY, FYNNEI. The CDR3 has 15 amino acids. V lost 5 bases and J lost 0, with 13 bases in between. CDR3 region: CASSRGFTANYGYTF. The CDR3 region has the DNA TGTGCCAGCAGTCGGGGGTTCACAGCTAACTATGGCTACACCTTC.

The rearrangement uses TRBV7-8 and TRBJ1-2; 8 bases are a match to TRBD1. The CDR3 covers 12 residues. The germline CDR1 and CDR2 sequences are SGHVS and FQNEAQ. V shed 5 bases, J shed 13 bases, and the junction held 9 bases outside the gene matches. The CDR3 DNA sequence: TGTGCCAGCAGCCTGACCCAGGGGGCTTGCACCTTC. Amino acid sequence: CASSLTQGACTF.

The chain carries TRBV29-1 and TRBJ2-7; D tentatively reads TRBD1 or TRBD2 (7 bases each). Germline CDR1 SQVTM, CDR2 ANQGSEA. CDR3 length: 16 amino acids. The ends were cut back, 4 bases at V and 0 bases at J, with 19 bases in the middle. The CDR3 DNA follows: TGCAGCGTTGGGGCCCCCAGGGAGGGGGCCTCCTACGAGCAGTACTTC. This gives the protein CSVGAPREGASYEQYF.

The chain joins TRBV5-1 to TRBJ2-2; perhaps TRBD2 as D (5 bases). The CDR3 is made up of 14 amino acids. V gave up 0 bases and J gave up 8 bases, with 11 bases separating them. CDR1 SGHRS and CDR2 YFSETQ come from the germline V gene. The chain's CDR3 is CASSLGAVGGELFF. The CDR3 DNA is TGCGCCAGCAGCTTGGGAGCGGTAGGAGGGGAGCTGTTTTTT.

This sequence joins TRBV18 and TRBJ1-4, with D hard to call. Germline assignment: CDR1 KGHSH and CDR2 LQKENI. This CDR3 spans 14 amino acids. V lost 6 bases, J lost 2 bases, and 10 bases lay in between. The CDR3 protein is CASSPRMTNEKLFF. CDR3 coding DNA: TGTGCCAGCTCTCCGAGGATGACTAATGAAAAACTGTTTTTT.

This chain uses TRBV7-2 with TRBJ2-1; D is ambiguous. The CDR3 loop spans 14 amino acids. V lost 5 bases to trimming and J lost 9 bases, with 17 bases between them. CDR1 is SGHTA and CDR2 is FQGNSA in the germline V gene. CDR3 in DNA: TGTGCCAGCAGCCCCATGACACCTCTTGGTGAGCAGTTCTTC. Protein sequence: CASSPMTPLGEQFF.

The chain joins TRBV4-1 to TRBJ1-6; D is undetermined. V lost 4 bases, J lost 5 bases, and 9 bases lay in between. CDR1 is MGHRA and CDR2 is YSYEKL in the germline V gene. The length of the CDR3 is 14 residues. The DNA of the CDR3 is TGCGCCAGCAGCCCGACACATAATAATTCACCCCTCCACTTT. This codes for CASSPTHNNSPLHF.

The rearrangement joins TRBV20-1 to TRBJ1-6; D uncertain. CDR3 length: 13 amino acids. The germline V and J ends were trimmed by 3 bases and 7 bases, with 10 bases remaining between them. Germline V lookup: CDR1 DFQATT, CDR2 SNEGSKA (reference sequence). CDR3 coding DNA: TGCAGTGCTAGTTCCGAGAAAAATTCACCCCTCCACTTT. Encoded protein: CSASSEKNSPLHF.

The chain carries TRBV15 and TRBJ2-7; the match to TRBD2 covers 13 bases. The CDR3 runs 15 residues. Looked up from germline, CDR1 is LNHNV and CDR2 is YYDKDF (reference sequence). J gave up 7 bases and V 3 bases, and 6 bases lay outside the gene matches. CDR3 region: CATSSWTSGSREQYF. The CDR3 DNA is TGTGCCACCAGCAGTTGGACTAGCGGGAGTAGGGAGCAGTACTTC.